Below, 14 T cell receptor beta chains from the same sample are listed, as sequenced in a study of T cells after yellow fever vaccination (dated by TCRdb to between 2018 and 2021). The protocol used for the library was 5' RACE. TCRdb names Illumina HiSeq 2500 as the instrument used. TCRdb reran the public reads through fastp at Q25 and MiXCR, keeping productive beta chains. Each CDR3 protein appears once, grouped with its most common genes and DNA. The sample data list roughly 520,000 distinct CDR3 sequences, and 20% to 25% of these were observed just once. Together, the top ten hold about 16% of the sample. The treatment or condition label here, explained by the study, means: live attenuated yellow fever vaccine strain. The specimen comprised PBMCs, sampled roughly 23 days after the first yellow fever vaccination. The receptors come from a man younger than 35 who received the YFV17D yellow fever vaccine.

This clonotype was picked up a small number of times. The chain employs TRBV10-1 and TRBJ1-1; no clear D gene. Trimming removed 9 bases from V and 6 bases from J, with 11 bases in between. This CDR3 spans 11 amino acids. Germline CDR1 WNHNN, CDR2 SYGVQD (reference sequence). CDR3 in DNA: TGCGCCAGTTCAGTATGGCCTGAAGCTTTCTTT. Its protein is CASSVWPEAFF.

In this sample, this clonotype turned up a few times. The V and J genes are TRBV7-2 and TRBJ2-4; D is uncertain. From germline, CDR1 is SGHTA and CDR2 FQGNSA. CDR3 length: 16 amino acids. V was shortened by 1 base and J by 0 bases, with 10 bases between the two germline ends. CDR3 residues: CASSLVALLAKNIQYF. In DNA, the CDR3 is TGTGCCAGCAGCTTAGTTGCCCTACTAGCCAAAAACATTCAGTACTTC.

This clonotype appeared many times. This rearrangement joins TRBV9 to TRBJ2-5; weak D call: TRBD2 (5 bases). Germline-derived CDR1 and CDR2 are SGDLS and YYNGEE. The CDR3 covers 13 residues. V was trimmed by 4 bases and J by 2 bases, leaving 9 bases between them. CDR3 nucleotide sequence: TGTGCCAGCAGCACTAGAAATCAAGAGACCCAGTACTTC. Translated, it gives CASSTRNQETQYF.

This clonotype came up a few times. The chain joins TRBV7-2 to TRBJ2-1, with D tentatively TRBD2 (6 bases). This CDR3 has 15 amino acids. CDR1 and CDR2 (germline): SGHTA, FQGNSA. Trimming took 3 bases from V and 4 from J, leaving 13 bases between them. CDR3 coding DNA: TGTGCCAGCAGCTTGCGCGGGAACCTTTACAATGAGCAGTTCTTC. Protein: CASSLRGNLYNEQFF.

There are many counts of this clonotype. V usage is TRBV9 and J usage is TRBJ1-1; no firm D call. Germline CDR1 is SGDLS and CDR2 is YYNGEE. V lost 0 bases, J lost 1 base, and 7 bases lay in between. This CDR3 is built from 14 residues. The CDR3 sequence: CASSVAWGNTEAFF. Here the CDR3 DNA reads TGTGCCAGCAGCGTAGCTTGGGGGAACACTGAAGCTTTCTTT.

This clonotype turned up a few times. The rearrangement links TRBV29-1 to TRBJ1-1, with D tentatively TRBD1 (5 bases). The CDR3 is made up of 13 amino acids. Trimming removed 6 bases at V and 2 bases at J, with 13 bases between. Germline V gene lookup returns CDR1 SQVTM and CDR2 ANQGSEA. This chain's CDR3 is CSVSRTINTEAFF. The CDR3 DNA is TGCAGCGTCAGTAGGACAATCAACACTGAAGCTTTCTTT.

The J gene is TRBJ1-2, the V gene TRBV20-1; D gene unclear. V was cut by 8 bases and J by 4 bases, with 11 bases left in between. The CDR3 has 11 residues. Germline CDR1 and CDR2: DFQATT and SNEGSKA (reference sequence). The CDR3 nucleotides read TGCAGTACGGAACAGCTCTATGGCTACACCTTC. Translated: CSTEQLYGYTF.

This clonotype has only a few counts. CDR3 nucleotides: TGTGCCAGCAGCAAAGTCCAGACATCCGTTTGGGTCCGGTGTAACTATGGCTACACCTTC. This sequence encodes CASSKVQTSVWVRCNYGYTF. The chain couples TRBV21-1 to TRBJ1-2. TRBV21-1 is described as a pseudogene. This CDR3 spans 20 amino acids.

V and J are TRBV20-1 and TRBJ1-5; 11 positions match TRBD1. The ends lost 4 bases at V and 7 bases at J; junction bases unmatched: 12. Germline V lookup: CDR1 DFQATT, CDR2 SNEGSKA (reference sequence). The CDR3 loop spans 16 amino acids. This CDR3 reads CSAILPGGTGGQPQHF. CDR3 DNA sequence: TGCAGTGCTATCCTCCCCGGAGGGACAGGGGGACAGCCCCAGCATTTT.

The genes are TRBV2 and TRBJ2-1; TRBD2 matches at 8 bases. The V gene's germline CDR1 is SNHLY and CDR2 FYNNEI. V lost 7 bases to trimming and J lost 7 bases; unmatched junction nucleotides: 9. CDR3 length: 14 amino acids. The CDR3 DNA reads as TGTGCCAGCATGGGGTGGACGGGGGGGAATGAGCAGTTCTTC. Translated, it gives CASMGWTGGNEQFF.

This clonotype was observed a few times. The chain has TRBV4-3 and TRBJ2-3; 7 bases fit TRBD2. Trimming removed 0 bases from V and 0 bases from J; junction bases left unmatched: 12. This CDR3 has 19 residues. Germline-derived CDR1 and CDR2 are LGHNA and YSLEER. The CDR3: CASSQDHLGGGPSTDTQYF. CDR3 sequence (DNA): TGCGCCAGCAGCCAAGATCACTTGGGCGGGGGACCTAGCACAGATACGCAGTATTTT.

The J gene is TRBJ1-5, the V gene TRBV18, with D perhaps matching TRBD1 (5 bases). CDR3 length equals 15 residues. Germline V lookup: CDR1 KGHSH, CDR2 LQKENI. V lost 2 bases, J lost 1 base, and 9 bases lay in between. The CDR3 loop is CASSPGGGSNQPQHF. The CDR3 coding sequence is TGTGCCAGCTCACCAGGGGGGGGAAGCAATCAGCCCCAGCATTTT. The full variable domain, rest sourced from reference TRBV18 and TRBJ1-5, is NAGVMQNPRHLVRRRGQEARLRCSPMKGHSHVYWYRQLPEEGLKFMVYLQKENIIDESGMPKERFSAEFPKEGPSILRIQQVVRGDSAAYFCASSPGGGSNQPQHFGDGTRLSIL.

This sequence joins TRBV28 and TRBJ2-3, with D possibly matching TRBD1 (6 bases). Trimming left V 7 bases short and J 1 base short, with 15 bases between. Germline V gives CDR1 MDHEN, CDR2 SYDVKM. CDR3 length: 15 residues. The CDR3 bases are TGTGCCAGCAAACGGGACACCATTCGCACAGATACGCAGTATTTT. It codes for CASKRDTIRTDTQYF.

This clonotype was detected only a few times. This chain uses TRBV5-1 with TRBJ2-1; D remains unclear. Trimming cost V 7 bases and J 10 bases, with 6 bases left between them. Per germline, CDR1 SGHRS and CDR2 YFSETQ. The CDR3 loop spans 9 amino acids. Written as DNA, the CDR3 is TGCGCCAGCCCCGCCGAGCAGTTCTTC. Protein product: CASPAEQFF.